This is a list of T cell receptor beta chains from one sample in a study of T cell responses to AZD1222 COVID-19 vaccine. Repertoires were generated with immunoSEQ multiplex PCR, while TCRdb's copy carries only in-frame clones and drops some. The sample consists of approximately 89,000 clones, nearly 90% of them appearing once. Here the sequenced sample was peripheral blood, taken on day 0 of AZD1222 vaccination. The receptors were gathered from an adult in good health. Each CDR3 is given with its conserved first and last residue. Each record gives: J gene, V gene, clone size, D gene, CDR3 DNA, CDR3 protein. A D gene is named only where the DNA matches it firmly. Size is stated for part of the rows, as once, few or many counts, or as a class when the clone is expanded.

TRBJ2-5 | TRBV7-8 | NA | NA | TGTGCCAGCAGCTTAGAGGGGACCCAGTACTTC | CASSLEGTQYF
TRBJ1-1 | TRBV30 | NA | TRBD1 | TGTGCCTGGAGGACAGGGCTAAACACTGAAGCTTTCTTT | CAWRTGLNTEAFF
TRBJ2-7 | TRBV27 | NA | TRBD1 | TGTGCCAGCAGTTTATGGGGACAGGGAGACTACGAGCAGTACTTC | CASSLWGQGDYEQYF
TRBJ1-5 | TRBV28 | NA | NA | TGTGCCAGCACGATCTACCCACCAGGGGGCAATCAGCCCCAGCATTTT | CASTIYPPGGNQPQHF
TRBJ2-5 | TRBV20-1 | NA | NA | TGCAGTGCTAGCGGGGATGAGACCCAGTACTTC | CSASGDETQYF
TRBJ2-5 | TRBV27 | NA | NA | TGTGCCAGCAGTTTATATCGGGGTTTGGAGACCCAGTACTTC | CASSLYRGLETQYF
TRBJ2-7 | TRBV28 | NA | TRBD1 | TGTGCCAGCAGTACCCCAGGGACAGGGTTAACCTACGAGCAGTACTTC | CASSTPGTGLTYEQYF
TRBJ2-5 | TRBV7-9 | NA | NA | TGTGCCAGCAGCTTCTTAAGGAATTCCCTCGGTGGGACGCGAGAGACCCAGTACTTC | CASSFLRNSLGGTRETQYF
TRBJ2-7 | TRBV9 | once | TRBD2 | TGTGCCAGCAGCGATGGACTAGCGGGGGTGCAGTACTTC | CASSDGLAGVQYF
TRBJ2-5 | TRBV7-3 | once | NA | TGTGCCAGCAGCCCTTCGGGGCTGGAGACCCAGTACTTC | CASSPSGLETQYF
TRBJ1-1 | TRBV5-6 | few | TRBD1 | TGTGCCAGCAGCTCTACAGGGGTGGCTGAAGCTTTCTTT | CASSSTGVAEAFF
TRBJ2-1 | TRBV7-8 | NA | NA | TGTGCCAGCAGCTTAGTCGGGGGAAACTACAATGAGCAGTTCTTC | CASSLVGGNYNEQFF
TRBJ1-5 | TRBV19 | NA | TRBD1 | TGTGCCAGTAGGGGGACAGGTGAAAATCAGCCCCAGCATTTT | CASRGTGENQPQHF
TRBJ1-5 | TRBV20-1 | NA | NA | TGCAGTGCTAGTGGAGGTCAGGGACAGCCCCAGCATTTT | CSASGGQGQPQHF
TRBJ1-5 | TRBV18 | NA | NA | TGTGCCAGCTCACCCGGCGGGGGCGGACAGCCCCAGCATTTT | CASSPGGGGQPQHF
TRBJ1-3 | TRBV19 | NA | NA | TGTGCCAGTAGTATTATGGGAGCCCTGGGAAACACCATATATTTT | CASSIMGALGNTIYF
TRBJ2-7 | TRBV30 | NA | NA | TGTGCCTGGAGTTCGGGACAAGGTCAATCCTACGAGCAGTACTTC | CAWSSGQGQSYEQYF
TRBJ1-3 | TRBV7-6 | NA | TRBD1 | TGTGCCAGCAGCTTAGGAGCGGACAGGGCTGGAAACACCATATATTTT | CASSLGADRAGNTIYF
TRBJ1-4 | TRBV29-1 | NA | TRBD1 | TGCAGCGTAGGACAGGGGACTACTAATGAAAAACTGTTTTTT | CSVGQGTTNEKLFF
TRBJ1-5 | TRBV5-8 | NA | TRBD1 | TGTGCCAGCAGCCGTCTCGACAGGGTTAAGGGCAATCAGCCCCAGCATTTT | CASSRLDRVKGNQPQHF
TRBJ2-7 | TRBV7-2 | NA | NA | TGTGCCAGCAGCGGAAACAGGGTTTCTAGCTACGAGCAGTACTTC | CASSGNRVSSYEQYF
TRBJ2-1 | TRBV7-6 | NA | TRBD2 | TGTGCCAGCAGCTCCCCCCCGGGGGGGCAGGGGAATGAGCAGTTCTTC | CASSSPPGGQGNEQFF
TRBJ1-1 | TRBV30 | NA | NA | TGTGCCTGGAGCGTAGGGACGGGCACTGAAGCTTTCTTT | CAWSVGTGTEAFF